This TCR beta chain was found in a study of OX40 agonist ivuxolimab in advanced cancers. At the level of the study: Patients receiving dose escalation had hepatocellular carcinoma, melanoma, renal cell or head and neck cancer. Partial responses were achieved by three patients, one with hepatocellular carcinoma and two with cutaneous melanoma.

This CDR3 comprises 12 residues. Germline V gene lookup returns CDR1 LNHDA and CDR2 SQIVND (reference sequence). V lost 0 bases, J lost 4 bases, and 3 bases lay in between. Here immunoSEQ multiplex PCR was the method, and the copy in TCRdb shows in-frame clones only, minus some. The sample gives approximately 24,000 clones, about four fifths of which show up once; roughly 16% is in the top ten. This clone occurred a few times. V usage is TRBV19 and J usage is TRBJ1-2, with unresolved D. The sequencing here drew on CD4+ or CD8+ T cells sorted from blood, taken in a trial of the OX40 agonist ivuxolimab. This receptor was obtained from an adult with an advanced solid tumor such as melanoma, head and neck, liver or kidney cancer. The CDR3: CASSIDTYGYTF. In nucleotides, the CDR3 is TGTGCCAGTAGTATAGACACCTATGGCTACACCTTC. The full variable domain, its missing parts supplied by reference TRBV19 and TRBJ1-2, is DGGITQSPKYLFRKEGQNVTLSCEQNLNHDAMYWYRQDPGQGLRLIYYSQIVNDFQKGDIAEGYSVSREKKESFPLTVTSAQKNPTAFYLCASSIDTYGYTFGSGTRLTVV.